This is a list of T cell receptor beta chains from one sample in a study of blood T cell repertoires in COVID-19. Assay: immunoSEQ multiplex PCR; the TCRdb copy retains only in-frame clones and omits some. Among about 120,000 clones listed, around 84% were seen once. Sequenced material: peripheral blood. The source of these receptors is a man aged 40-55 years with acute or convalescent COVID-19. The CDR3 runs from the conserved cysteine through the conserved F or W. The order of the fields is D gene, J gene, V gene, clone size, CDR3 protein, CDR3 DNA. D genes are given only for firm matches. The size entry is marked missing in some rows and otherwise reads once, few, many or a size class.

>TRBD2|TRBJ2-3|TRBV24-1|.
CATSDPTSGSDTQYF
TGTGCCACCAGTGACCCGACTAGCGGGTCAGATACGCAGTATTTT
>TRBD2|TRBJ2-3|TRBV5-5|.
CASSFGLAGGTDTQYF
TGTGCCAGCAGCTTCGGGCTAGCGGGGGGCACAGATACGCAGTATTTT
>TRBD2|TRBJ2-3|TRBV7-3|.
CASSLSPVTSGPDTQYF
TGTGCCAGCAGCTTAAGCCCCGTGACTAGCGGGCCAGATACGCAGTATTTT
>TRBD1|TRBJ2-7|TRBV5-3|.
CARSEQGNEQYF
TGTGCCAGAAGTGAACAGGGGAACGAGCAGTACTTC
>TRBD1|TRBJ1-2|TRBV4-3|.
CASSQGRGQGGYGYTF
TGCGCCAGCAGCCAAGGAAGAGGACAGGGTGGCTATGGCTACACCTTC
>.|TRBJ2-3|TRBV5-4|.
CASSLGPTPSTDTQYF
TGTGCCAGCAGCTTGGGGCCAACACCAAGCACAGATACGCAGTATTTT
>.|TRBJ2-2|TRBV5-4|once
CASSFLPGEGTGELFF
TGTGCCAGCAGCTTTCTCCCAGGGGAGGGTACCGGGGAGCTGTTTTTT
>.|TRBJ1-6|TRBV6-5|once
CASSYSWSSYNSPLHF
TGTGCCAGCAGTTACTCTTGGAGCTCCTATAATTCACCCCTCCACTTT
>.|TRBJ2-7|TRBV4-2|.
CASSPGTPPYEQYF
TGTGCCAGCAGCCCCGGGACACCCCCCTACGAGCAGTACTTC
>.|TRBJ2-7|TRBV5-4|.
CASSLSGTRSYEQYF
TGTGCCAGCAGCTTGTCCGGGACTCGCTCCTACGAGCAGTACTTC
>.|TRBJ1-4|TRBV10-2|.
CASSEAGSNEKLFF
TGCGCCAGCAGTGAAGCAGGGTCCAATGAAAAACTGTTTTTT
>.|TRBJ2-3|TRBV3-1/TRBV3-2|once
CASRGADTQYF
TGTGCCAGCAGGGGCGCAGATACGCAGTATTTT
>TRBD2|TRBJ2-1|TRBV6-2/TRBV6-3|.
CASSYGTSGRNEQFF
TGTGCCAGCAGTTACGGGACTAGCGGGAGGAATGAGCAGTTCTTC
>.|TRBJ1-2|TRBV10-3|.
CAISERATNYGYTF
TGTGCCATCAGTGAGCGTGCTACTAACTATGGCTACACCTTC
>.|TRBJ1-1|TRBV2|.
CASRDPGQPTCLF
TGTGCCAGCAGGGATCCTGGACAACCTACATGCCTCTTT
>.|TRBJ2-5|TRBV2|.
CASSLFGQETQYF
TGTGCCAGCAGTTTGTTCGGCCAAGAGACCCAGTACTTC
>.|TRBJ2-5|TRBV9|.
CASSVSRGGEETQYF
TGTGCCAGCAGCGTGTCCAGGGGCGGAGAGGAGACCCAGTACTTC
>TRBD2|TRBJ2-7|TRBV18|once
CASSPSLPRQRGDYEQYF
TGTGCCAGCTCACCATCCCTCCCTCGCCAGCGGGGGGACTACGAGCAGTACTTC
>.|TRBJ2-7|TRBV21-1|once
CASSRTTGKDEQYF
TGTGCCAGCAGTAGAACTACAGGGAAGGACGAGCAGTACTTC
>.|TRBJ1-5|TRBV28|.
CASSRDTNQPQHF
TGTGCCAGCAGCAGGGACACAAATCAGCCCCAGCATTTT
>TRBD2|TRBJ2-7|TRBV29-1|.
CSVSGGSYEQYF
TGCAGCGTATCGGGGGGCTCCTACGAGCAGTACTTC
>.|TRBJ1-1|TRBV5-1|.
CASSGQGGTEAFF
TGCGCCAGCAGCGGCCAGGGTGGCACTGAAGCTTTCTTT